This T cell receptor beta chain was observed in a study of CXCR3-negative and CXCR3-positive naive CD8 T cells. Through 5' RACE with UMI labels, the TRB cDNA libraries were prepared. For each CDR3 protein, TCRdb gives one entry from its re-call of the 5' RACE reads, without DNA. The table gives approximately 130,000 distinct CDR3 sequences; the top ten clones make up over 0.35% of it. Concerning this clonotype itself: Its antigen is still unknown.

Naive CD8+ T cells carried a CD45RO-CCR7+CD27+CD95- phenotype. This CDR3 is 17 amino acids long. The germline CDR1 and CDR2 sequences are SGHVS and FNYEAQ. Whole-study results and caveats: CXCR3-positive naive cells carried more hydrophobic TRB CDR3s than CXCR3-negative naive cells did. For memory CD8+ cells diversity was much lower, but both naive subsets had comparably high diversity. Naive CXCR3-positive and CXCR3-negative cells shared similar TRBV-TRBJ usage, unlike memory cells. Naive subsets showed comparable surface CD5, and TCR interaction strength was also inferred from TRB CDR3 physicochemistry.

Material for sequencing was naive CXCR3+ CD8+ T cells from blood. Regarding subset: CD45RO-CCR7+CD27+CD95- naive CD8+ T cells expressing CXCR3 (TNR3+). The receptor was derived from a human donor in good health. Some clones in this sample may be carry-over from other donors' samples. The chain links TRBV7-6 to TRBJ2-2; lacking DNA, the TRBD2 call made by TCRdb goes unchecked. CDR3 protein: CASSFLVAGANTGELFF.